Detailed here is one T cell receptor (beta chain). The source of the sample is a study of blood T cell repertoires in COVID-19. Assay used: immunoSEQ multiplex PCR; TCRdb lists only in-frame clones, some missing. Here the sample spans about 39,000 clones, roughly 82% being singletons. This TCR came from a middle-aged man with active or convalescent COVID-19. Sequenced sample: peripheral blood.

The CDR3 loop reads CASRFSGSNTEAFF. The CDR3 DNA follows: TGTGCCAGCAGATTCAGTGGTTCGAACACTGAAGCTTTCTTT. This chain joins TRBV28 and TRBJ1-1, with D unresolved. V was pared by 6 bases and J by 1 base, with 12 bases between. The germline CDR1 and CDR2 sequences are MDHEN and SYDVKM. The length of the CDR3 is 14 residues.